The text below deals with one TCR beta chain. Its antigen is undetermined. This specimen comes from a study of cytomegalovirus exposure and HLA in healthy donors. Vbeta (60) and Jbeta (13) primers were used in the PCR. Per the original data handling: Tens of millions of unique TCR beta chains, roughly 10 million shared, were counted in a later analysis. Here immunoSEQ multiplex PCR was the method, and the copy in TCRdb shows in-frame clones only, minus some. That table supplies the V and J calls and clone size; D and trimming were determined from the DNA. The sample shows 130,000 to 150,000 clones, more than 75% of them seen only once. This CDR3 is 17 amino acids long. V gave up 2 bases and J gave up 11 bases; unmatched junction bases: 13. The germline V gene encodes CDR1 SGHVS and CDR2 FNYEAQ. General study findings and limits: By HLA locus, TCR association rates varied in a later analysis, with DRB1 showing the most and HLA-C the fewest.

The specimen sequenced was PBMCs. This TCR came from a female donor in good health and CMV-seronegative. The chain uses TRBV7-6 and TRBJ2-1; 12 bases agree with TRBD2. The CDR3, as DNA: TGTGCCAGCAGCTTACCTAGCGGGGGGGCCAGTTTTGAGAAGCAGTTCTTC. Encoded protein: CASSLPSGGASFEKQFF.